A selection of T cell receptor beta chains follows, all from one sample in a study of T cell responses to AZD1222 COVID-19 vaccine. Using immunoSEQ multiplex PCR, the repertoire was profiled, and TCRdb retains in-frame clones only, with some absent. The sample lists some 170,000 clones, about 90% occurring once. The source material was peripheral blood, sampled 28 days after the second dose of the MenACWY control vaccine. The receptors were gathered from an adult who received the MenACWY meningococcal vaccine as a control. Both conserved end residues are part of each CDR3. The D gene is left open where the match is weak. Expanded clones are given a class, and other clones once, few, many or no size at all.

V	D	size	J	CDR3	DNA
TRBV19	TRBD1	NA	TRBJ2-3	CASSGGTGGLTDTQYF	TGTGCCAGTAGTGGTGGGACAGGGGGACTCACAGATACGCAGTATTTT
TRBV28	NA	once	TRBJ2-2	CASRVEGDAGTGELFF	TGTGCCAGCAGAGTGGAGGGGGACGCAGGCACCGGGGAGCTGTTTTTT
TRBV6-2/TRBV6-3	NA	NA	TRBJ2-7	CASSFGSGYEQYF	TGTGCCAGCAGTTTCGGGAGCGGGTACGAGCAGTACTTC
TRBV4-1	NA	NA	TRBJ2-6	CASSPDRASGANVLTF	TGCGCCAGCAGCCCCGACAGAGCCTCTGGGGCCAACGTCCTGACTTTC
TRBV7-6	NA	NA	TRBJ1-3	CASSPHQGASGNTIYF	TGTGCCAGCAGCCCACACCAGGGCGCCTCTGGAAACACCATATATTTT
TRBV6-4	NA	NA	TRBJ1-1	CASSSGGITEAFF	TGTGCCAGCAGTTCCGGGGGTATCACTGAAGCTTTCTTT
TRBV28	NA	NA	TRBJ1-1	CASEGTMNTEAFF	TGTGCCAGCGAGGGCACCATGAACACTGAAGCTTTCTTT
TRBV7-7	NA	NA	TRBJ2-1	CASSPGQRNEQFF	TGTGCCAGCAGCCCCGGACAGCGGAATGAGCAGTTCTTC
TRBV5-1	TRBD2	NA	TRBJ2-7	CASSLALLAGGPGSEQYF	TGCGCCAGCAGCTTGGCCCTACTAGCGGGAGGGCCGGGGAGCGAGCAGTACTTC
TRBV6-5	NA	once	TRBJ1-3	CASTLYPFSGNTIYF	TGTGCCAGCACCCTGTACCCTTTCTCTGGAAACACCATATATTTT
TRBV19	NA	NA	TRBJ1-2	CASSTDLYGYTF	TGTGCCAGTAGTACGGACCTATATGGCTACACCTTC
TRBV3-1/TRBV3-2	NA	NA	TRBJ1-3	CASSQGNSGNTIYF	TGTGCCAGCAGCCAAGGGAACTCGGGAAACACCATATATTTT
TRBV19	TRBD2	NA	TRBJ2-4	CASREGPKNIQYF	TGTGCTAGTCGGGAGGGCCCCAAAAACATTCAGTACTTC
TRBV30	NA	once	TRBJ1-1	CAWSVSPGIGTEAFF	TGTGCCTGGAGTGTAAGTCCAGGAATAGGCACTGAAGCTTTCTTT